This T cell receptor (beta chain) originates from a study of PD-1 blockade in classical Hodgkin lymphoma. Study information: Patients were infused with nivolumab 3 mg/kg every 2 weeks.

As concerns this clone: Its target is not known.

General study findings and limits: There was a significant rise in CD4+ TCR diversity by C4D1, with no such rise for CD8+.

Time point in this sample: cycle 4 day 1 (C4D1), after six to seven weeks of nivolumab. Each patient experienced a relapse that followed autologous stem cell transplantation, and brentuximab vedotin exposure varied. The best responses consisted of complete response, partial response or progressive disease. Germline V gene lookup returns CDR1 SGDLS and CDR2 YYNGEE. Between the trimmed V and J ends, which lost 2 bases and 6 bases, there was a span of 11 bases. This CDR3 has 14 amino acids. The method was immunoSEQ multiplex PCR; TCRdb's version includes in-frame clones alone and lacks a portion of them. The data show tens of thousands of clones, around 80% seen once.

V and J are TRBV9 and TRBJ1-4, with a weak D call TRBD1 (6 bases). This specimen consisted of peripheral blood mononuclear cells (PBMCs), obtained before the fourth cycle of nivolumab. The TCR originated in a human donor with classical Hodgkin lymphoma. CDR3 amino acids: CASSVLPGDEKLFF. As DNA, the CDR3 is TGTGCCAGCAGCGTGCTCCCAGGGGATGAAAAACTGTTTTTT.